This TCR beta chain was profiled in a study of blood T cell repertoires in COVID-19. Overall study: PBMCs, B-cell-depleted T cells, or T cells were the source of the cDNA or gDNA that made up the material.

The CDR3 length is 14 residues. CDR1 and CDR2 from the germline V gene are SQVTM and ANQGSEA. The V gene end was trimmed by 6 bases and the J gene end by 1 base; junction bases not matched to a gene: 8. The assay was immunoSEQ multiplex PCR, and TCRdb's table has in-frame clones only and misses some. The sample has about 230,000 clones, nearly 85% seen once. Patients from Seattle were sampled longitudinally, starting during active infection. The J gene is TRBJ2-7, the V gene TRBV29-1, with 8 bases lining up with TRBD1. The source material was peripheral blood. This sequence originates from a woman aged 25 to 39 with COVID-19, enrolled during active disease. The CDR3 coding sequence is TGCAGCGTAGGGGACAGGAACCGTTCCTACGAGCAGTACTTC. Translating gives CSVGDRNRSYEQYF.